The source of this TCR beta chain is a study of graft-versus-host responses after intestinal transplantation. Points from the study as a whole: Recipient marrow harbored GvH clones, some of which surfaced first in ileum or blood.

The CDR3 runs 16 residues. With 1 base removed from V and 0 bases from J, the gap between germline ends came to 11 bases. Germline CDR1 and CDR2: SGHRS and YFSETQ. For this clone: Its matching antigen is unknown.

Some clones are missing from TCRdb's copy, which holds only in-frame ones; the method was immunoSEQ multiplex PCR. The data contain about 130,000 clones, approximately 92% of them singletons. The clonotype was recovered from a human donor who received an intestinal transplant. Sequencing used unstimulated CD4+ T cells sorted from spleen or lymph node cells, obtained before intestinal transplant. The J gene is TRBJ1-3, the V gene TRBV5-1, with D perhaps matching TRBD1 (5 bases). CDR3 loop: CASSLWGQVSGNTIYF. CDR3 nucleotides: TGCGCCAGCAGCTTGTGGGGCCAGGTCTCTGGAAACACCATATATTTT.